The 20 T cell receptor beta chains listed next were all sequenced from one sample in a study of CD8 T cells in ankylosing spondylitis. Each CDR3 protein is one row after TCRdb ran MiXCR on the 5' RACE reads. The data show about 360,000 distinct CDR3 sequences, about 20% seen once. Sequencing was done on a sample of blood, either unsorted or a sorted T cell fraction (not recorded which). These receptors all stem from a male donor with ankylosing spondylitis or in good health (not recorded which).

This clonotype was observed a handful of times. The rearrangement joins TRBV27 to TRBJ2-7, with D perhaps TRBD1 or TRBD2 (5 bases each). Germline V CDR1 and CDR2: MNHEY, SMNVEV (reference sequence). The CDR3 length is 14 residues. V was cut by 5 bases and J by 3 bases, with 14 bases left in between. The CDR3, as DNA: TGTGCCAGCAGTGCGACCGGGACCGACTACGAGCAGTACTTC. Encoded protein: CASSATGTDYEQYF.

The gene calls are TRBV21-1 and TRBJ2-1; the table assigns TRBD1, which was not confirmed against the DNA. TRBV21-1 is a pseudogene. CDR3 length: 13 residues. CDR3 nucleotide sequence: TGTGCCTCCCAGGGTGGACCTGGCAATGAGCAGTTCTTC. Its protein is CASQGGPGNEQFF.

This clonotype was seen only a few times. V is TRBV9 and J is TRBJ2-2, with TRBD2 as a possible D gene (5 bases). This CDR3 has 16 residues. Trimming removed 0 bases at V and 6 bases at J, with 15 bases between. Germline values: CDR1 SGDLS, CDR2 YYNGEE. The CDR3 protein is CASSVEPAARAGELFF. DNA of the CDR3: TGTGCCAGCAGCGTAGAACCAGCGGCGAGGGCCGGGGAGCTGTTTTTT. The entire variable domain, with the rest obtained from reference TRBV9 and TRBJ2-2, is as follows: DSGVTQTPKHLITATGQRVTLRCSPRSGDLSVYWYQQSLDQGLQFLIQYYNGEERAKGNILERFSAQQFPDLHSELNLSSLELGDSALYFCASSVEPAARAGELFFGEGSRLTVL.

This clonotype appeared a few times. The chain uses TRBV13 and TRBJ2-3, with D uncertain. The CDR3 contains 14 residues. V shed 3 bases and J shed 2 bases, with 9 bases lying between them. Germline V lookup: CDR1 PRHDT, CDR2 FYEKMQ (reference sequence). CDR3 nucleotides: TGTGCCAGCAGCTTCCCCAGACCCACAGATACGCAGTATTTT. This translates into CASSFPRPTDTQYF. The whole variable domain, filled in from reference TRBV13 and TRBJ2-3, reads AAGVIQSPRHLIKEKRETATLKCYPIPRHDTVYWYQQGPGQDPQFLISFYEKMQSDKGSIPDRFSAQQFSDYHSELNMSSLELGDSALYFCASSFPRPTDTQYFGPGTRLTVL.

V and J are TRBV29-1 and TRBJ2-2; no definite D call. The germline V gene has CDR1 SQVTM and CDR2 ANQGSEA. The germline V and J ends were trimmed by 7 bases and 6 bases, with 15 bases remaining between them. The CDR3 totals 13 residues. CDR3 protein: CSARSSAPGELFF. CDR3 in DNA: TGCAGCGCCAGATCCTCCGCGCCCGGGGAGCTGTTTTTT.

This clonotype showed up just a few times. The chain uses TRBV5-1 and TRBJ2-7; 7 nucleotides match TRBD1. Germline V lookup: CDR1 SGHRS, CDR2 YFSETQ. The CDR3 has 15 residues. With V trimmed by 1 base and J by 2 bases, 6 bases remained unmatched. The chain's CDR3 is CASSLTGAPPYEQYF. CDR3 DNA: TGCGCCAGCAGCTTGACAGGGGCCCCACCCTACGAGCAGTACTTC.

The sample holds a few counts of this clonotype. J is TRBJ2-7 and V is TRBV28; 9 nucleotides match TRBD2. Germline values: CDR1 MDHEN, CDR2 SYDVKM. The length of the CDR3 is 14 residues. V lost 4 bases, J lost 2 bases, and 3 bases stayed unmatched. The CDR3 region has the DNA TGTGCCAGCAGTTCAGTAGCGGGGGCCTACGAGCAGTACTTC. Encoded protein: CASSSVAGAYEQYF.

The chain recombines TRBV15 with TRBJ1-4; no firm D call. CDR3 length: 12 amino acids. The germline V gene has CDR1 LNHNV and CDR2 YYDKDF (reference sequence). The germline V and J ends were trimmed by 4 bases and 5 bases, with 5 bases remaining between them. Written as DNA, the CDR3 is TGTGCCACCAGCAAGGAAAATGAAAAACTGTTTTTT. It specifies CATSKENEKLFF.

This clonotype has a handful of counts. In DNA, the CDR3 is TGTGCCAGCAGCCCAGACAGGACATCGAACACCGGGGAGCTGTTTTTT. Translating it yields CASSPDRTSNTGELFF. The chain combines TRBV21-1 with TRBJ2-2; the table's D call, TRBD1, has no DNA check behind it. TRBV21-1 is flagged as a pseudogene. CDR3 length: 16 residues.

This rearrangement joins TRBV7-9 to TRBJ2-7, with D perhaps TRBD2 (5 bases). V was cut by 6 bases and J by 4 bases, with 16 bases left in between. The CDR3 is made up of 14 amino acids. Looked up from germline, CDR1 is SEHNR and CDR2 is FQNEAQ (reference sequence). The CDR3 DNA follows: TGTGCCAGCAGGGATCCGGAGGCGCCGTACGAGCAGTACTTC. As protein: CASRDPEAPYEQYF. The whole variable domain, filled in from reference TRBV7-9 and TRBJ2-7, reads DTGVSQNPRHKITKRGQNVTFRCDPISEHNRLYWYRQTLGQGPEFLTYFQNEAQLEKSRLLSDRFSAERPKGSFSTLEIQRTEQGDSAMYLCASRDPEAPYEQYFGPGTRLTVT.

The CDR3: CAISEPDVTGANVLTF. CDR3 nucleotide sequence: TGTGCCATCAGTGAGCCCGACGTTACTGGGGCCAACGTCCTGACTTTC. This rearrangement joins TRBV10-3 to TRBJ2-6; D is unclear. The CDR3 extends over 16 amino acids. The V end was cut by 2 bases, the J end by 2 bases, with 10 bases between. Germline V CDR1 and CDR2: ENHRY, SYGVKD.

This clonotype was seen only a few times. This chain joins TRBV12-3 or TRBV12-4 and TRBJ2-2; 7 bases match TRBD1. V shed 3 bases, J shed 4 bases, and the junction held 2 bases outside the gene matches. This CDR3 has 14 residues. Here the CDR3 DNA reads TGTGCCAGCAGTTTTGCAGGGGGCACCGGGGAGCTGTTTTTT. The encoded protein is CASSFAGGTGELFF.

The CDR3 loop is CASSNWGDQHNEQFF. CDR3 in DNA: TGTGCCAGCAGCAACTGGGGGGACCAACACAATGAGCAGTTCTTC. V is TRBV21-1 and J is TRBJ2-1; the table's D call TRBD1 went unverified against the DNA. TRBV21-1 is a pseudogene locus. The CDR3 covers 15 residues.

The V call is TRBV11-2, the J call TRBJ2-2; 9 bases are a match to TRBD1. The junction had 3 bases not matched to a gene; V was cut back by 3 bases and J by 4 bases. The germline gives CDR1 SGHAT, CDR2 FQNNGV. The CDR3 contains 15 residues. This chain's CDR3 is CASSFGTGLTGELFF. The CDR3, as DNA: TGTGCCAGCAGCTTCGGGACAGGGCTCACCGGGGAGCTGTTTTTT.

This clonotype has more than one count but fewer than ten. The J gene is TRBJ2-1, the V gene TRBV27; tentative D call: TRBD2 (5 bases). Germline loops: CDR1 MNHEY, CDR2 SMNVEV (reference sequence). V was cut by 8 bases and J by 2 bases, with 13 bases left in between. This CDR3 spans 14 amino acids. This CDR3 is CASHNTGTYNEQFF. The CDR3 nucleotides read TGTGCCAGCCATAACACGGGAACCTACAATGAGCAGTTCTTC.

This clonotype was detected a few times. The V call is TRBV13, the J call TRBJ2-3; 7 bases map to TRBD2. V was clipped by 8 bases and J by 6 bases; unmatched bases: 11. This CDR3 has 14 amino acids. The germline V gene encodes CDR1 PRHDT and CDR2 FYEKMQ (reference sequence). The CDR3 DNA follows: TGTGCCAGCGGGGGAGGGATACACTTGGATACGCAGTATTTT. Translation: CASGGGIHLDTQYF.

This clonotype was seen a few times. This chain links TRBV12-3 or TRBV12-4 with TRBJ2-2; no reliable D call. The germline V and J ends were trimmed by 6 bases and 2 bases, with 10 bases remaining between them. This CDR3 contains 14 residues. The CDR3 here is CASSNGVNTGELFF. In nucleotides, the CDR3 is TGTGCCAGCAGCAACGGTGTTAACACCGGGGAGCTGTTTTTT.

The genes are TRBV29-1 and TRBJ1-3; unclear D gene. The CDR3 sequence is 15 residues long. Germline assignment: CDR1 SQVTM and CDR2 ANQGSEA. V lost 6 bases and J lost 1, with 16 bases in between. DNA for the CDR3: TGCAGCGTCGTGGTTCCCGGACTATCTGGAAACACCATATATTTT. Translated: CSVVVPGLSGNTIYF.

A note on this clonotype: At one end the junction does not follow the germline gene, possibly because of a read error. The genes are TRBV20-1 and TRBJ2-7; no clear D. CDR3 size: 12 residues. The germline V gene encodes CDR1 DFQATT and CDR2 SNEGSKA (reference sequence). The CDR3 loop is CSARDGYYEQYF. CDR3 DNA sequence: TGCAGTGCTCGAGACGGGTACTACGAGCAGTACTTC.

The chain is built from TRBV15 and TRBJ2-3, with a weak D call TRBD1 (5 bases). CDR1 is LNHNV and CDR2 is YYDKDF in the germline V gene (reference sequence). This CDR3 contains 15 residues. Deletions cut 0 bases from V and 4 bases from J, with 11 bases between. The CDR3 nucleotides read TGTGCCACCAGCAGAGATCGACCAGGGCCAGATACGCAGTATTTT. Protein product: CATSRDRPGPDTQYF.